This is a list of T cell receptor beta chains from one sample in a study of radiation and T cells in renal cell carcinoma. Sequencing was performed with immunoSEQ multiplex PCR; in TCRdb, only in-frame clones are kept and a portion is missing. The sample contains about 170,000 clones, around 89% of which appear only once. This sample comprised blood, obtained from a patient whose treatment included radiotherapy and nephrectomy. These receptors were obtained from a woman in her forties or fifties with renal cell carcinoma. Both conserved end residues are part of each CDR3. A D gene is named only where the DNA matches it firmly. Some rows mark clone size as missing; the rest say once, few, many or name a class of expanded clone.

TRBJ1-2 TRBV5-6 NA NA CASSLWGSNYGYTF TGTGCCAGCAGCTTGTGGGGTTCTAACTATGGCTACACCTTC
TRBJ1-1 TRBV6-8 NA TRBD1 CASSTGTGETVGNTEAFF TGTGCCAGCAGTACCGGGACAGGTGAAACTGTAGGGAACACTGAAGCTTTCTTT
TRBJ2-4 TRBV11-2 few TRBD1 CASSLTGALNLDIQYF TGTGCCAGCAGCTTAACAGGGGCGTTAAACTTGGACATTCAGTACTTC
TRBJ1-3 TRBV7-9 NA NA CASSLEKNPSVNSGNTIYF TGTGCCAGCAGCTTGGAAAAGAACCCTTCAGTGAACTCTGGAAACACCATATATTTT
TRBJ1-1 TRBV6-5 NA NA CASRPGFGGRAFF TGTGCCAGCAGACCGGGGTTCGGTGGCCGGGCTTTCTTT
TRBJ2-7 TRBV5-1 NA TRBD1 CASSFFSGTGFFSEQYF TGCGCCAGCAGTTTCTTTTCCGGGACAGGGTTCTTTTCCGAGCAGTACTTC
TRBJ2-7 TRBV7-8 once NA CASSLGGSRRHEQYF TGTGCCAGCAGCCTGGGGGGCTCGCGACGTCACGAGCAGTACTTC
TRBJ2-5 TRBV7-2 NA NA CASSLFRPRSGQETQYF TGTGCCAGCAGCTTATTTCGCCCACGAAGTGGGCAAGAGACCCAGTACTTC
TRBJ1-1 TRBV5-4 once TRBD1 CASSWVQGTEAFF TGTGCCAGCAGCTGGGTACAGGGGACTGAAGCTTTCTTT
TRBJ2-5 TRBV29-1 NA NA CSVEERRKQETQYF TGCAGCGTTGAAGAGCGCCGTAAACAAGAGACCCAGTACTTC
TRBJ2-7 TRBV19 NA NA CASSMGRGYEQYF TGTGCCAGTAGTATGGGCAGGGGTTACGAGCAGTACTTC
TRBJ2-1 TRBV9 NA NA CASSVARTQRNEQFF TGTGCCAGCAGCGTAGCAAGGACCCAACGCAATGAGCAGTTCTTC
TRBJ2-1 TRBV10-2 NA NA CASSGQGLEQFF TGCGCCAGCAGTGGGCAGGGACTTGAGCAGTTCTTC
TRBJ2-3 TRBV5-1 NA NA CASSFSNTGDTQYF TGCGCCAGCAGCTTTTCCAATACCGGGGATACGCAGTATTTT
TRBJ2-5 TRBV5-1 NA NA CASSSGTLPETQYF TGCGCCAGCAGTTCCGGGACTCTTCCGGAGACCCAGTACTTC
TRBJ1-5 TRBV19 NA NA CASRLSNLYSNQPQHF TGTGCCAGTAGGCTTTCAAACCTTTATAGCAATCAGCCCCAGCATTTT
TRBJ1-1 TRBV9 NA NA CASSVVGGGGNTEAFF TGTGCCAGCAGCGTAGTCGGGGGAGGTGGGAACACTGAAGCTTTCTTT
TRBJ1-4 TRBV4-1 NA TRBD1 CASSLGQGATNEKLFF TGCGCCAGCAGCCTAGGACAGGGAGCAACTAATGAAAAACTGTTTTTT
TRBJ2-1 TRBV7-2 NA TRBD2 CASSLDGTSGRHQFF TGTGCCAGCAGCTTAGATGGGACTAGCGGAAGGCATCAGTTCTTC
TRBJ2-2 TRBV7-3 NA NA CASSEYPGTPSGELFF TGTGCCAGCAGCGAGTACCCCGGGACACCTTCCGGGGAGCTGTTTTTT
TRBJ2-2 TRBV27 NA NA CASGDGRFHTGELFF TGTGCCAGCGGGGACGGCCGATTCCACACCGGGGAGCTGTTTTTT
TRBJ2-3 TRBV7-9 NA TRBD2 CASSLQAGPSTDTQYF TGTGCCAGCAGCTTACAAGCGGGGCCTAGCACAGATACGCAGTATTTT
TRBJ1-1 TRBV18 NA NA CASSLGRDTEAFF TGTGCCAGCTCGCTAGGGAGGGACACTGAAGCTTTCTTT
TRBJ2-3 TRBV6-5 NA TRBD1 CASSSQGARTQYF TGTGCCAGCAGTTCCCAGGGGGCGCGTACGCAGTATTTT
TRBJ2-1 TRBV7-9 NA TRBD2 CASSRSPGLAGPRDEQFF TGTGCCAGCAGCCGAAGCCCGGGACTAGCGGGACCAAGGGATGAGCAGTTCTTC
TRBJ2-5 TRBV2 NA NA CASSVAGAQETQYF TGTGCCAGCAGTGTGGCGGGGGCCCAAGAGACCCAGTACTTC
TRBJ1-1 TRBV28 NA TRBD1 CASSIYRGMNTEAFF TGTGCCAGCAGTATCTACAGGGGCATGAACACTGAAGCTTTCTTT
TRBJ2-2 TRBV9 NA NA CASSLNTGELFF TGTGCCAGCAGTCTAAACACCGGGGAGCTGTTTTTT
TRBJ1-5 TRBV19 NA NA CASSIDVGGSDQPQHF TGTGCCAGTAGTATAGACGTCGGGGGGAGCGATCAGCCCCAGCATTTT
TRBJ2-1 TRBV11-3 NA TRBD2 CASSPGAGGRNEQFF TGTGCCAGCAGCCCAGGAGCGGGGGGTCGGAATGAGCAGTTCTTC
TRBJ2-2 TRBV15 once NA CATSNPHSANTGELFF TGTGCCACCAGTAACCCCCACAGCGCGAACACCGGGGAGCTGTTTTTT
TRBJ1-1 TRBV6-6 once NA CASSYRAAFF TGTGCCAGCAGTTATCGGGCAGCTTTCTTT
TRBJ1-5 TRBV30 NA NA CAWSDYSNQPQHF TGTGCCTGGAGTGATTATAGCAATCAGCCCCAGCATTTT
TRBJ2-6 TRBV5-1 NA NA CASSLVPASNSGANVLTF TGCGCCAGCAGCTTGGTTCCGGCCTCCAACTCTGGGGCCAACGTCCTGACTTTC
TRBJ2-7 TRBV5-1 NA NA CASSLDSSREQYF TGCGCCAGCAGCCTGGACTCGTCTCGGGAGCAGTACTTC